This T cell receptor beta chain appears in the sequencing data of a study of T-cell reconstitution after alpha-beta-depleted transplantation in children. The germline V gene encodes CDR1 MNHEY and CDR2 SVGAGI. V shed 0 bases and J 4 bases; nucleotides not matched to a gene: 7. The CDR3 has 17 residues. This clonotype was recorded a few times. A library of TCRbeta sequences, prepared with unique molecular identifiers, was generated. TCRdb passed the PCR reads through MiXCR, listing each CDR3 protein once. The table records about 410,000 distinct CDR3 sequences, roughly 22% of them present only once. This TCR came from a human donor who donated a stem cell graft to a child with acute myeloid leukemia. The V and J genes are TRBV6-5 and TRBJ2-1, with 9 bases that match TRBD2. The sequencing used PBMCs from the stem cell graft donor, collected from the stem cell graft. The CDR3 coding sequence is TGTGCCAGCAGTTACTCGTCCGGACTAGCGACGTACAATGAGCAGTTCTTC. Protein: CASSYSSGLATYNEQFF.